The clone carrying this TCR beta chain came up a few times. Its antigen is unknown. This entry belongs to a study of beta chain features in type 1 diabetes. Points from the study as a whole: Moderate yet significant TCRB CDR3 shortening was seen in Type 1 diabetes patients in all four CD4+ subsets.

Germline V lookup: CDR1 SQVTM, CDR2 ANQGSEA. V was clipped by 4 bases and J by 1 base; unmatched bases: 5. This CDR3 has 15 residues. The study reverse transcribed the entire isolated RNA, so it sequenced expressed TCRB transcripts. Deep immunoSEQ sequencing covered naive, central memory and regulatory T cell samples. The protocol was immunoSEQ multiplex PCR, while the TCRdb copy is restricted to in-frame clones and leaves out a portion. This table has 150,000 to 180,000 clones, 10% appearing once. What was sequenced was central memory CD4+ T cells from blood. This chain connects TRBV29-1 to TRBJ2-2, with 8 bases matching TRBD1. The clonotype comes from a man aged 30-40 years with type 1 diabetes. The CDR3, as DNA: TGCAGCGTTGCGACAGGGGTGGGGAACACCGGGGAGCTGTTTTTT. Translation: CSVATGVGNTGELFF.